Reported below is one TCR beta chain. This entry belongs to a study of T cell changes during pregnancy in multiple sclerosis. Produced via immunoSEQ multiplex PCR; TCRdb's table is partial and in-frame only. The table has about 44,000 clones, approximately 96% seen once. Per the germline V gene, CDR1 is SNHLY and CDR2 is FYNNEI. This CDR3 comprises 18 residues. V lost 4 bases and J lost 0, with 21 bases in between. The TCR originated in a female donor with multiple sclerosis, enrolled in a pregnancy study. The rearrangement links TRBV2 to TRBJ1-1, with D maybe TRBD1 (5 bases). Sequenced here: peripheral blood, sampled in the second trimester of pregnancy. CDR3 amino acids: CASSVPTDRSSLNTEAFF. CDR3 sequence (DNA): TGTGCCAGCAGTGTTCCGACAGACCGGTCGTCTTTGAACACTGAAGCTTTCTTT.